This entry lists 18 T cell receptor beta chains sequenced from one sample in a study of blood T cells in healthy people across ages. Through a sample-barcoded 5' primer and a J-beta primer mix, a second PCR was run for about 6 to 12 cycles. Via MiXCR, TCRdb re-called the 5' RACE reads, giving one row per CDR3 protein. The repertoire holds 870,000 or so distinct CDR3 sequences, with 25% to 35% as singletons. Sequencing input: blood. These receptors were taken from a woman older than 75 in good health.

The gene calls are TRBV20-1 and TRBJ1-2, with D perhaps matching TRBD1 (6 bases). V was shortened by 0 bases and J by 3 bases, with 14 bases between the two germline ends. This CDR3 has 15 amino acids. Germline lookup yields CDR1 DFQATT and CDR2 SNEGSKA (reference sequence). The CDR3 protein is CSARDGRGADYGYTF. The CDR3 region has the DNA TGCAGTGCTAGAGACGGCCGGGGGGCTGACTATGGCTACACCTTC.

This clonotype was seen a few times. This sequence may be a read error, since a much larger clone differs from it by one base. J is TRBJ2-7 and V is TRBV2; the D call may be TRBD1 or TRBD2 (5 bases each). Deletions cut 6 bases from V and 7 bases from J, with 22 bases between. CDR3 length: 15 residues. Germline loops: CDR1 SNHLY, CDR2 FYNNEI. The chain's CDR3 is CASSETGTVLREQYF. The CDR3 nucleotides read TGTGCCAGCAGCGAAACCGGGACGGTATTACGGGAGCAGTACTTC. Complete variable domain (other parts from reference TRBV2 and TRBJ2-7): EPEVTQTPSHQVTQMGQEVILRCVPISNHLYFYWYRQILGQKVEFLVSFYNNEISEKSEIFDDQFSVERPDGSNFTLKIRSTKLEDSAMYFCASSETGTVLREQYFGPGTRLTVT.

This clonotype was picked up many times. The chain has TRBV7-9 and TRBJ2-5; 12 bases line up with TRBD2. The length of the CDR3 is 20 residues. Looked up from germline, CDR1 is SEHNR and CDR2 is FQNEAQ (reference sequence). The trim removed 2 bases at V and 3 bases at J, leaving 16 bases unmatched. The chain's CDR3 is CASSLSIGLAGPRYEETQYF. DNA for the CDR3: TGTGCCAGCAGCTTAAGCATAGGACTAGCGGGGCCCCGGTACGAAGAGACCCAGTACTTC.

This clonotype showed up just once. The genes are TRBV7-6 and TRBJ1-2, with D hard to call. The CDR3 sequence is 15 residues long. Germline V CDR1 and CDR2: SGHVS, FNYEAQ. V lost 2 bases to trimming and J lost 14 bases, with 24 bases between them. CDR3: CASSLFSLKGEDLTF. CDR3 nucleotides: TGTGCCAGCAGCTTATTCTCCTTGAAGGGAGAGGACCTAACCTTC.

There are many counts of this clonotype. CDR3 sequence (DNA): TGTGCCAGCAGCTCCGCGGAGGGAAGCAATCAGCCCCAGCATTTT. It translates to CASSSAEGSNQPQHF. This sequence joins TRBV7-9 and TRBJ1-5; D not resolved. The V gene lost 4 bases and the J gene lost 1 base, with 11 bases spanning the gap. The CDR3 covers 15 residues. Germline CDR1 is SEHNR and CDR2 is FQNEAQ (reference sequence).

This clonotype was seen only once. The chain recombines TRBV20-1 with TRBJ1-5; TRBD1 matches at 8 bases. This CDR3 comprises 15 residues. Germline CDR1 is DFQATT and CDR2 is SNEGSKA (reference sequence). Unmatched junction bases numbered 15, after V lost 5 bases and J lost 9 bases. The CDR3 spells CSAPGAGGAGRPQHF. The CDR3 DNA is TGCAGTGCTCCTGGGGCAGGGGGCGCGGGACGGCCCCAGCATTTT.

This clonotype was detected ten times or more. The rearrangement links TRBV7-2 to TRBJ1-4; tentative D call: TRBD1 (5 bases). V lost 5 bases and J 5 bases, leaving 15 bases between the germline ends. In germline, CDR1 is SGHTA, CDR2 FQGNSA. The CDR3 has 15 amino acids. CDR3 loop: CASSPNQGGNEKLFF. CDR3 in DNA: TGTGCCAGCAGCCCAAACCAGGGAGGAAATGAAAAACTGTTTTTT.

This clonotype was counted at least ten times. The V and J genes are TRBV12-3 or TRBV12-4 and TRBJ2-3; 11 bases line up with TRBD2. The CDR3 covers 19 residues. The ends lost 6 bases at V and 0 bases at J; junction bases unmatched: 14. This CDR3 reads CASSLTGLAGGSSTDTQYF. The DNA of the CDR3 is TGTGCCAGCAGCCTAACCGGTTTAGCGGGGGGGTCTAGCACAGATACGCAGTATTTT.

The V call is TRBV6-4, the J call TRBJ2-7; D is possibly TRBD2 (5 bases). Per the germline V gene, CDR1 is MRHNA and CDR2 is SNTAGT. The V and J ends lost 5 bases and 2 bases respectively, with 10 bases between them. The CDR3 sequence is 13 residues long. The CDR3 nucleotides read TGTGCCAGCAGTAAGACTATGGCCTACGAGCAGTACTTC. It codes for CASSKTMAYEQYF.

This clonotype was counted at least ten times. The V gene is TRBV29-1, the J gene TRBJ1-2; D is undetermined. The CDR3 runs to 13 residues. The V end lost 6 bases, the J end lost 7 bases, and 18 bases lay between the germline ends. Germline lookup yields CDR1 SQVTM and CDR2 ANQGSEA. CDR3: CSVLRVAEPGYTF. The CDR3 region has the DNA TGCAGCGTGCTCCGGGTCGCGGAACCTGGCTACACCTTC. Full variable domain (missing parts from reference TRBV29-1 and TRBJ1-2): SAVISQKPSRDICQRGTSLTIQCQVDSQVTMMFWYRQQPGQSLTLIATANQGSEATYESGFVIDKFPISRPNLTFSTLTVSNMSPEDSSIYLCSVLRVAEPGYTFGSGTRLTVV.

About this clonotype itself: This may be a read error, as it is one base from a much larger clone. Here the CDR3 omits its conserved ending phenylalanine or tryptophan, so a read error is the likely source. The rearrangement joins TRBV15 to TRBJ1-4, with 8 nucleotides matching TRBD1. The CDR3 totals 15 residues. The germline V gene has CDR1 LNHNV and CDR2 YYDKDF (reference sequence). Germline trimming cut 3 bases from V and 5 bases from J; bases unmatched to any gene: 5. The CDR3 region has the DNA TGTGCCACCAGCAGGAAGGGACAGGCGAATGAAAAACTGTTTTTG. It is translated as CATSRKGQANEKLFL.

The chain couples TRBV5-5 to TRBJ2-3; TRBD2 agrees at 8 bases. Germline loops: CDR1 SGHKS, CDR2 YYEKEE (reference sequence). Germline trimming cut 5 bases from V and 8 bases from J; bases unmatched to any gene: 16. This CDR3 region has 16 residues. The CDR3 spells CASRRGTSGAGGTQYF. CDR3 nucleotide sequence: TGTGCCAGCAGACGAGGGACTTCCGGTGCGGGAGGTACGCAGTATTTT. The entire variable domain, with the rest obtained from reference TRBV5-5 and TRBJ2-3, is as follows: DAGVTQSPTHLIKTRGQQVTLRCSPISGHKSVSWYQQVLGQGPQFIFQYYEKEERGRGNFPDRFSARQFPNYSSELNVNALLLGDSALYLCASRRGTSGAGGTQYFGPGTRLTVL.

This clonotype was seen ten or more times. The chain has TRBV29-1 and TRBJ1-2; D is uncertain. The CDR3 is 12 residues long. Looked up from germline, CDR1 is SQVTM and CDR2 is ANQGSEA. The V end was cut by 4 bases, the J end by 3 bases, with 9 bases between. The CDR3 nucleotides are TGCAGCGTTGGGCACGGCTACTATGGCTACACCTTC. It translates to CSVGHGYYGYTF.

This clonotype was seen at least ten times. The rearrangement joins TRBV7-2 to TRBJ2-1; possible D gene TRBD1, 5 bases. V lost 0 bases, J lost 8 bases, and 20 bases lay in between. The CDR3 sequence is 17 residues long. CDR1 SGHTA and CDR2 FQGNSA come from the germline V gene. Here the CDR3 reads CASSLAARVFVVDEQFF. CDR3 DNA: TGTGCCAGCAGCTTAGCAGCCAGGGTTTTTGTAGTCGATGAGCAGTTCTTC.

This clonotype came up many times. The chain employs TRBV6-1 and TRBJ1-2, with D maybe TRBD1 (5 bases). The CDR3 is 13 residues long. Germline loops: CDR1 MNHNS, CDR2 SASEGT. V was trimmed by 4 bases and J by 2 bases, leaving 8 bases between them. The CDR3 loop reads CASSGRGNYGYTF. The CDR3 bases are TGTGCCAGCAGTGGTCGGGGGAACTATGGCTACACCTTC.

This clonotype was detected ten times or more. The chain links TRBV25-1 to TRBJ2-3; D may match TRBD1 or TRBD2 (5 bases each). This CDR3 comprises 15 residues. Trimming removed 2 bases at V and 6 bases at J, with 15 bases between. In germline, CDR1 is MGHDK, CDR2 SYGVNS. This CDR3 reads CASSEGGRVGDTQYF. DNA for the CDR3: TGTGCCAGCAGTGAAGGGGGAAGGGTAGGGGATACGCAGTATTTT.

Points on this clonotype: One end of the junction is discordant with germline, which a read error may explain. The V and J genes are TRBV28 and TRBJ2-5; weak D call: TRBD2 (6 bases). Per the germline V gene, CDR1 is MDHEN and CDR2 is SYDVKM. The CDR3 is made up of 17 amino acids. The CDR3 DNA reads TGTGCCAGTAGTTTATCCCTACTAGCTCCGTACCTAGAGACCCAGTACTTC. It is translated as CASSLSLLAPYLETQYF. Full variable domain (remainder filled in from reference TRBV28 and TRBJ2-5): DVKVTQSSRYLVKRTGEKVFLECVQDMDHENMFWYRQDPGLGLRLIYFSYDVKMKEKGDIPEGYSVSREKKERFSLILESASTNQTSMYLCASSLSLLAPYLETQYFGPGTRLLVL.

On this clonotype itself: One base away lies a much larger clone, so this may be a sequencing read error. The chain links TRBV6-2 or TRBV6-3 to TRBJ1-6, with D maybe TRBD1 (5 bases). Deletions cut 10 bases from V and 7 bases from J, with 17 bases between. Per germline, CDR1 MNHEY and CDR2 SVGEGT. The CDR3 contains 14 residues. In DNA, the CDR3 is TGTGCCAACAGCTCGATATGGGGGAATTCACCCCTCCACTTT. Protein sequence: CANSSIWGNSPLHF.